Below, 20 T cell receptor beta chains from the same sample are listed, as sequenced in a study of blood T cells in healthy people across ages. A J-beta primer mix and a sample-barcoded 5' primer were used in a second PCR of roughly 7 to 12 cycles. TCRdb re-analysed the 5' RACE reads in MiXCR, keeping a single row per CDR3 protein. The sample holds some 1,800,000 distinct CDR3 sequences, roughly two fifths seen once. Specimen: blood. The receptors shown here come from a human donor in good health.

The chain has TRBV5-5 and TRBJ2-5; 10 bases agree with TRBD1. TRBJ2-7 explains the end of the DNA better; the J call may be wrong. The CDR3 covers 16 residues. Germline assignment: CDR1 SGHKS and CDR2 YYEKEE (reference sequence). The CDR3, as DNA: TGTGCCAGCAGCTCCCGAACGGGACAGGGGCCCTACGAGCAGTACTTC. This sequence encodes CASSSRTGQGPYEQYF.

This chain uses TRBV29-1 with TRBJ2-1, with D possibly called TRBD1 or TRBD2 (5 bases each). The ends were cut back, 4 bases at V and 4 bases at J, with 17 bases in the middle. The CDR3 runs to 15 residues. Germline CDR1 SQVTM, CDR2 ANQGSEA. The CDR3 DNA follows: TGCAGCGTTGCCCGAGGGGCTACGCTTTACAATGAGCAGTTCTTC. It is translated as CSVARGATLYNEQFF.

This clonotype was seen only a few times. The chain recombines TRBV29-1 with TRBJ2-7; 8 bases line up with TRBD1. Trimming removed 6 bases from V and 1 base from J; junction bases left unmatched: 5. CDR1 is SQVTM and CDR2 is ANQGSEA in the germline V gene. This CDR3 is 13 amino acids long. This CDR3 reads CSVSGGESYEQYF. Written as DNA, the CDR3 is TGCAGCGTCTCAGGGGGCGAGTCCTACGAGCAGTACTTC.

This clonotype was found a few times. In nucleotides, the CDR3 is TGTGCCAGCAGTTGGGGTAGGAGTGACCATGAGCAGTTCTTC. It yields the protein CASSWGRSDHEQFF. This sequence joins TRBV2 and TRBJ2-1; D is unresolved. Looked up from germline, CDR1 is SNHLY and CDR2 is FYNNEI. Trimming cost V 5 bases and J 8 bases, with 16 bases left between them. The CDR3 runs 14 residues. The variable domain in full, with the rest retrieved from reference TRBV2 and TRBJ2-1, is EPEVTQTPSHQVTQMGQEVILRCVPISNHLYFYWYRQILGQKVEFLVSFYNNEISEKSEIFDDQFSVERPDGSNFTLKIRSTKLEDSAMYFCASSWGRSDHEQFFGPGTRLTVL.

The chain combines TRBV20-1 with TRBJ2-5; D perhaps matches TRBD1 (5 bases). There are 13 residues in the CDR3. V gave up 5 bases and J gave up 1 base, with 11 bases separating them. Germline V gene lookup returns CDR1 DFQATT and CDR2 SNEGSKA (reference sequence). CDR3 bases: TGCAGTGCTGCCGGACAACCCCAAGAGACCCAGTACTTC. Amino acid sequence: CSAAGQPQETQYF.

The chain links TRBV12-5 to TRBJ1-2; D is ambiguous. Per the germline V gene, CDR1 is LGHNT and CDR2 is FRNRAP. Trimming took 9 bases from V and 8 from J, leaving 19 bases between them. This CDR3 has 13 residues. The CDR3 region has the DNA TGTGCTAGGGGTGAGGACCACCGATGGGGCTACACCTTC. Translation: CARGEDHRWGYTF. The complete variable domain, with remaining parts taken from reference TRBV12-5 and TRBJ1-2, reads DARVTQTPRHKVTEMGQEVTMRCQPILGHNTVFWYRQTMMQGLELLAYFRNRAPLDDSGMPKDRFSAEMPDATLATLKIQPSEPRDSAVYFCARGEDHRWGYTFGSGTRLTVV.

The gene calls are TRBV7-2 and TRBJ1-2, with D possibly TRBD1 on 6 matching bases. Trimming pared 6 bases from V and 4 bases from J, leaving 15 bases between. The V gene's germline CDR1 is SGHTA and CDR2 FQGNSA. The CDR3 contains 14 residues. The CDR3: CASRGAGAIYGYTF. The CDR3 region has the DNA TGTGCCAGCAGAGGAGCAGGGGCAATCTATGGCTACACCTTC.

This clonotype has only a few counts. The V gene is TRBV6-2 or TRBV6-3, the J gene TRBJ1-5; 12 positions agree with TRBD1. This CDR3 is built from 16 residues. V lost 6 bases and J lost 7; bases outside the gene matches: 10. Germline-derived CDR1 and CDR2 are MNHEY and SVGEGT. The CDR3 here is CASSQGTGGVYQPQHF. Written as DNA, the CDR3 is TGTGCCAGCAGCCAAGGGACAGGGGGCGTTTACCAGCCCCAGCATTTT.

This clonotype was seen a handful of times. This chain uses TRBV4-1 with TRBJ2-5; the D is unclear. The CDR3 extends over 15 amino acids. V shed 4 bases and J shed 1 base, with 13 bases lying between them. Germline CDR1 MGHRA, CDR2 YSYEKL. The CDR3 reads CASSPVMGPQETQYF. In DNA, the CDR3 is TGCGCCAGCAGCCCAGTCATGGGTCCCCAAGAGACCCAGTACTTC.

Turning to this clonotype: This clone may be a read error of a much larger clone one base away. V gene TRBV25-1 combines with J gene TRBJ2-7; the D is unclear. The end of the DNA aligns better with TRBJ2-5, so the J call may be wrong. This CDR3 region has 11 residues. Germline V gene data show CDR1 as MGHDK and CDR2 as SYGVNS. The CDR3 coding sequence is TGTGCCAGCAGTGAAGATGAGACCCAGTACTTC. This encodes CASSEDETQYF.

To note about this clonotype: Germline is not matched at one junction end, which may reflect a read error. The rearrangement links TRBV7-2 to TRBJ2-7, with 11 positions matching TRBD2. This CDR3 region has 15 residues. CDR1 is SGHTA, CDR2 FQGNSA, per germline. This CDR3 is CAGSRGTSGVYEQYF. CDR3 sequence (DNA): TGTGCCGGCAGCAGGGGGACTAGCGGAGTATACGAGCAGTACTTC.

V usage is TRBV5-1 and J usage is TRBJ2-5; 7 bases map to TRBD2. V gave up 4 bases and J gave up 2 bases; unmatched junction bases: 8. The CDR3 is made up of 15 amino acids. Per the germline V gene, CDR1 is SGHRS and CDR2 is YFSETQ. Here the CDR3 reads CASSRNLLAQETQYF. CDR3 nucleotides: TGCGCCAGCAGCAGGAACCTACTAGCGCAAGAGACCCAGTACTTC.

This chain uses TRBV20-1 with TRBJ1-2, with D perhaps matching TRBD1 (5 bases). Trimming removed 3 bases from V and 2 bases from J, with 19 bases in between. The germline CDR1 and CDR2 sequences are DFQATT and SNEGSKA (reference sequence). CDR3 length: 16 amino acids. The DNA for the CDR3 is TGCAGTGCTAGGGACCCAGAGGGGTCCTCAAACTATGGCTACACCTTC. It codes for CSARDPEGSSNYGYTF.

In this sample, this clonotype turned up a few times. This rearrangement joins TRBV24-1 to TRBJ1-2; 8 positions agree with TRBD1. CDR3 length: 15 residues. J gave up 4 bases and V 4 bases, and 7 bases lay outside the gene matches. CDR1 is KGHDR, CDR2 SFDVKD, per germline. The CDR3 spells CATSESGQASYGYTF. CDR3 sequence (DNA): TGTGCCACCAGTGAATCGGGACAGGCCTCCTATGGCTACACCTTC.

About this clonotype: Germline is not matched at one junction end, which may reflect a read error. This chain uses TRBV7-2 with TRBJ1-5; D gene ambiguous. CDR1 and CDR2 (germline): SGHTA, FQGNSA. The CDR3 has 15 residues. The CDR3 loop is CAGSPGRQVNQPQHF. CDR3 nucleotides: TGTGCCGGCAGCCCCGGGCGACAAGTCAATCAGCCCCAGCATTTT.

The V and J genes are TRBV5-1 and TRBJ1-1, with D possibly TRBD1 on 5 matching bases. V lost 4 bases, J lost 5 bases, and 24 bases lay in between. The germline CDR1 and CDR2 sequences are SGHRS and YFSETQ. CDR3 length: 17 residues. In DNA, the CDR3 is TGCGCCAGCAGCAGTCCGGGACGGGGAAAGTCCTTAACTGAAGCTTTCTTT. Residues: CASSSPGRGKSLTEAFF.

There are many counts of this clonotype. The chain links TRBV29-1 to TRBJ2-5; D gene uncertain. Germline V CDR1 and CDR2: SQVTM, ANQGSEA. The CDR3 length is 14 residues. V was shortened by 0 bases and J by 2 bases, with 10 bases between the two germline ends. The CDR3 DNA reads TGCAGCGTTGAAGACCCCGGGTTACAAGAGACCCAGTACTTC. Its translation: CSVEDPGLQETQYF. Complete variable domain (other parts from reference TRBV29-1 and TRBJ2-5): SAVISQKPSRDICQRGTSLTIQCQVDSQVTMMFWYRQQPGQSLTLIATANQGSEATYESGFVIDKFPISRPNLTFSTLTVSNMSPEDSSIYLCSVEDPGLQETQYFGPGTRLLVL.

The sample holds a few counts of this clonotype. The rearrangement uses TRBV20-1 and TRBJ2-3; D is undetermined. Looked up from germline, CDR1 is DFQATT and CDR2 is SNEGSKA (reference sequence). The length of the CDR3 is 9 residues. This CDR3 is CNYTDTQYF. The CDR3, as DNA: TGCAACTACACAGATACGCAGTATTTT.

This clonotype appeared a few times. The CDR3 bases are TGCAGCGCCACCCGGGACACCTCCTACGAGCAGTACTTC. It codes for CSATRDTSYEQYF. The chain has TRBV29-1 and TRBJ2-7; weak D call: TRBD1 (6 bases). Germline CDR1 reads SQVTM; CDR2 reads ANQGSEA. V was shortened by 7 bases and J by 0 bases, with 13 bases between the two germline ends. The CDR3 is 13 amino acids.

The chain joins TRBV20-1 to TRBJ2-5, with 8 positions matching TRBD2. Germline-derived CDR1 and CDR2 are DFQATT and SNEGSKA (reference sequence). Trimming took 3 bases from V and 3 from J; bases not matched to a gene: 6. The CDR3 is 14 residues long. CDR3 bases: TGCAGTGCTAGGGGACTAGGGGGGAAAGAGACCCAGTACTTC. As protein: CSARGLGGKETQYF.